This T cell receptor (beta chain) came from a study of shared clonotypes between healthy human individuals (dated by TCRdb to about 2020). With respect to the entire study: A few men and a couple of women, aged 18 to 49 years, made up the cohort. Between about 0.8 and 9 billion PBMCs per donor were obtained by leukapheresis. To estimate repertoire size and how much clonotypes are shared between individuals, the study performed deep sequencing of blood TCR repertoires from about five healthy adults. Per donor, three plates each were used for CD4 naive and CD4 memory, two for CD8 naive, and one for CD8 memory. To increase sequencing depth and limit assay-specific biases, different laboratories used diverse techniques to prepare libraries and sequence TCR repertoires. General study outcomes and caveats: Larger estimated clonotype richness was generally found for naive subsets than for memory subsets. Sharing across four donors was observed for roughly 5% of naive CD4, over 3% of naive CD8, about 2.3% of memory CD4, and over 0.3% of memory CD8 clonotypes. Based on pairwise subsampling, the degree of clonotype sharing among donors was expected to be affected by sequencing depth. Sampling was restricted to blood, and TCR repertoires in tissues likely differ from the TCR repertoires found in blood. Clonotypes shared by all four sorted-subset donors showed higher generation probabilities than non-shared clonotypes. Even with the large sequencing depth, rarefaction of the sorted-subset datasets indicated that sequencing was incomplete. The small number of donors limited the genetic and exposure-history diversity represented.

TCR CDR3 regions were amplified from genomic DNA by multiplex PCR using the deep immunoSEQ assay. For each cell subset, the extracted genomic DNA was distributed evenly across all wells of several immunoSEQ 96-well plates, and each plate served as one replicate. Each replicate PCR for sorted subsets received 150 to 250 ng genomic DNA, equal to about 30,000 T cell genomes. Purified libraries were measured with a Qubit 3.0 fluorometer, size-checked on a Bioanalyzer 2100, and measured again with the KAPA Library Quantification kit. Every immunoSEQ 96-well plate was sequenced on a dedicated single-read 150-cycle Illumina NextSeq 550 flow cell. The study's processing was this. Because the immunoSEQ output held only junctional sequences and lacked quality scores, the filtering could not match the filtering applied to full-length reads. To assign V/J genes and CDR3, sequences were annotated against IMGT germline references using PyIR, a Python wrapper for IgBLAST v1.9. Any read was removed if the V/J assignment was weak (E-value above 1e-6), the CDR3 was missing, or the read contained stop codons, out-of-frame junctions, or ambiguous translated residues. V3J clonotypes were defined as sequences sharing the same inferred V gene, J gene, and CDR3 amino acid sequence. The percentage overlap between two repertoires was calculated by dividing the number of shared unique clonotypes by the size of the smaller repertoire. Three approaches were used to assess repertoire richness: RTK rarefaction, the Chao1 estimator, and Recon v2.1 estimates of unobserved clonotypes. Generation probabilities were computed with OLGA for all TCRbeta clonotypes obtained by the gDNA method from several donors. Entries here come from immuneACCESS through TCRdb and include only in-frame sequences with V and J called. Some clones fail to appear in such tables; in the studies checked, an unresolved V gene covers under half of the shortfall, and the cause of the remainder is unknown. V, J and clone size are those of that table, while D and trimming were read from the DNA. The sample contains about 700,000 clones, 74% of them found a single time. The ten largest make up approximately 1.7% of the sample.

From V the trimming removes 5 bases and from J it removes 3 bases, while the gene matches leave 7 bases of the junction unaccounted for. The CDR3 has 15 amino acids, counting the end cysteine and phenylalanine. Of the read, only the CDR3 DNA is kept; its 45 bases are in frame from base 1. As encoded in the germline V gene, CDR1 is SGHVS while CDR2 is FQNEAQ. Donors were healthy HIV-negative adults with no recently reported acute infections or vaccinations. All donors were Caucasian adults living in Nashville, Tennessee, USA. CD4+ T cells were enriched through magnetic negative selection, after which naive cells were positively selected on CD45RA and the remaining negative fraction served as the memory subset. Blood was collected by leukapheresis, and PBMCs were isolated by Ficoll-Histopaque density gradient centrifugation and then cryopreserved in liquid nitrogen vapor phase. Purity and quantity of every magnetically sorted T cell population were checked by analytical flow cytometry. Genomic DNA was isolated from every sorted fraction and measured by UV absorbance on a Nanodrop 2000c.

On this clone: The clone's antigen remains unknown. Per-base qualities were not stored, and no clone one base away is much larger.

Sequenced input: memory CD4+ T cells sorted from blood. The cell subset or site label, read with the paper, signifies: CD45RA-negative fraction. The chain joins TRBV7-8 to TRBJ1-1; a stretch of 9 junction bases matches TRBD1. The source is a woman under 40 in good health. The CDR3 loop reads CASSPRGTGYTEAFF. The nucleotide sequence reads as follows: TGTGCCAGCAGCCCCCGCGGGACAGGGTACACTGAAGCTTTCTTT.